These T cell receptor beta chains were read from a single sample in a study of cytomegalovirus exposure and HLA in healthy donors. Sequencing was performed with immunoSEQ multiplex PCR; in TCRdb, only in-frame clones are kept and a portion is missing. The table records around 200,000 clones, roughly four fifths of them present only once. The sequencing sample was made of PBMCs. Receptor source: a woman aged 40 to 55 in good health and CMV-seronegative. The CDR3 runs from the conserved cysteine through the conserved F or W. Fields, in order: clone size, D gene, J gene, V gene, CDR3 DNA, CDR3 protein. The D gene is left open where the match is weak. Clone sizes are given selectively: once, few, many, or a class where the clone is expanded.

NA	NA	TRBJ1-1	TRBV2	TGTGCCAGCAGTGAGGGGGGGACGGCTGAAGCTTTCTTT	CASSEGGTAEAFF
NA	TRBD1	TRBJ1-5	TRBV7-8	TGTGCCAGCAGCTTCGACAGGGGGGAACAGCCCCAGCATTTT	CASSFDRGEQPQHF
NA	NA	TRBJ2-7	TRBV19	TGTGCCAGTAGTATAGGCGGGCTTGACAAAGGCTACGAGCAGTACTTC	CASSIGGLDKGYEQYF
NA	TRBD1	TRBJ2-1	TRBV5-6	TGTGCCAGCAGCTCGGGACAGGGGGCGGGAAATGAGCAGTTCTTC	CASSSGQGAGNEQFF
many	NA	TRBJ2-7	TRBV30	TGTGCCTGGAGTACAGGGATTGCCTACGAGCAGTACTTC	CAWSTGIAYEQYF
NA	NA	TRBJ2-1	TRBV12-5	TGTGCTAGTGCCCTTTACAATGAGCAGTTCTTC	CASALYNEQFF
once	TRBD1	TRBJ1-4	TRBV25-1	TGTGCCAGCAGTCCCCGACAGGGCCGGTCTCTTAATGAAAAACTGTTTTTT	CASSPRQGRSLNEKLFF
few	NA	TRBJ2-6	TRBV19	TGTGCCAGCCGCCCGACCGGGACACCCCTAATGGGGGCCAACGTCCTGACTTTC	CASRPTGTPLMGANVLTF
NA	TRBD1	TRBJ1-4	TRBV19	TGTGCCAGTACCCTTGGGACAGCAACTAATGAAAAACTGTTTTTT	CASTLGTATNEKLFF
NA	NA	TRBJ2-2	TRBV29-1	TGCAGCGTTGCGACAGTGGGAGGAACCGGGGAGCTGTTTTTT	CSVATVGGTGELFF
NA	TRBD2	TRBJ2-7	TRBV6-6	TGTGCCAGCAGCTGGGGACTAAACTACGAGCAGTACTTC	CASSWGLNYEQYF
few	NA	TRBJ1-1	TRBV5-6	TGTGCCAGCAGCTTAAGGACCGGGGGTGGAACTGAAGCTTTCTTT	CASSLRTGGGTEAFF
NA	NA	TRBJ2-7	TRBV5-1	TGCGCCAGCAGCCTGGATGGGCAGAAACCCTACGAGCAGTACTTC	CASSLDGQKPYEQYF
NA	NA	TRBJ1-5	TRBV27	TGTGCCAGCAGACCTGTTTCAGGACAGCAGCCCCAGCATTTT	CASRPVSGQQPQHF
NA	TRBD2	TRBJ2-3	TRBV11-3	TGTGCCAGCAGCTTAATGAGCGGGGCCGAGGATACGCAGTATTTT	CASSLMSGAEDTQYF
NA	TRBD2	TRBJ2-3	TRBV4-2	TGTGCCAGCAGCCAAGGTGGGACTAGCGGGGGATTCACAGATACGCAGTATTTT	CASSQGGTSGGFTDTQYF
once	NA	TRBJ1-2	TRBV6-6	TGTGCCAGCAGTTACCCACGGAAAGGGGGCTATGGCTACACCTTC	CASSYPRKGGYGYTF
NA	TRBD2	TRBJ2-7	TRBV11-2	TGTGCCAGCAGCTACTTGGGGAGCGGGGTTGAGCAGTACTTC	CASSYLGSGVEQYF
NA	TRBD1	TRBJ1-5	TRBV19	TGTGCCAGTAGTGTTGGACAGGGGGCCAATCAGCCCCAGCATTTT	CASSVGQGANQPQHF
NA	TRBD1	TRBJ1-5	TRBV7-2	TGTGCCAGCAGTTTTCAGGGGGCTGGCAATCAGCCCCAGCATTTT	CASSFQGAGNQPQHF
NA	NA	TRBJ1-1	TRBV5-1	TGCGCCAGCAGCTTGGGCTATACACTGGGGGCCCGTGAAGCTTTCTTT	CASSLGYTLGAREAFF
NA	TRBD1	TRBJ1-5	TRBV28	TGTGCCAGCAGTATCAAACCCTTACAGGGGCAGCCCCAGCATTTT	CASSIKPLQGQPQHF
NA	NA	TRBJ1-1	TRBV7-2	TGTGCCAGCAGCTCCGACACAGACACTGAAGCTTTCTTT	CASSSDTDTEAFF
NA	NA	TRBJ2-1	TRBV2	TGTGCCAGCAGTGAAGCCGGGTTAGGTCCTAATGAGCAGTTCTTC	CASSEAGLGPNEQFF
NA	NA	TRBJ1-1	TRBV19	TGTGCCAGCAGGACTGCGGGTCCGGGCACTGAAGCTTTCTTT	CASRTAGPGTEAFF
NA	NA	TRBJ1-6	TRBV4-1	TGCGCCAACAGCCAAGGGCGGGGACTAACTTATAATTCACCCCTCCACTTT	CANSQGRGLTYNSPLHF
NA	NA	TRBJ2-1	TRBV19	TGTGCCAGTAGTATGGGTTTAGGGACTGCGAGCTCCTACAATGAGCAGTTCTTC	CASSMGLGTASSYNEQFF
NA	TRBD1	TRBJ2-3	TRBV7-9	TGTGCCAGCAGCCGGGACAGGGACACAGATACGCAGTATTTT	CASSRDRDTDTQYF
few	NA	TRBJ1-1	TRBV27	TGTGCCAGCAGTACCGCCCGGGGGAAAAACACTGAAGCTTTCTTT	CASSTARGKNTEAFF
NA	TRBD2	TRBJ2-2	TRBV30	TGTGCCTGGACGGGGTTGGCAGTGGGGCACGGGGGGACCGGGGAGCTGTTTTTT	CAWTGLAVGHGGTGELFF
NA	NA	TRBJ1-1	TRBV4-3	TGCGCCAGCAGCCAAGATAGCAGGGTGAGTGGAATTGGAGCTTTCTTT	CASSQDSRVSGIGAFF
NA	NA	TRBJ1-2	TRBV2	TGTGCCAGCAAAATAAATGAGGGCTACACCTTC	CASKINEGYTF
NA	NA	TRBJ1-1	TRBV5-4	TGTGCCAGCAGCTTGGAAGCTGGGCTAGCTTTCTTT	CASSLEAGLAFF
NA	NA	TRBJ1-1	TRBV7-7	TGTGCTAGCAGCAGAGATCATGGCACTGAAGCTTTCTTT	CASSRDHGTEAFF
NA	TRBD1	TRBJ2-7	TRBV7-9	TGTGCTTACTGGGCAGGGGGCGAGCAGTACTTC	CAYWAGGEQYF
few	NA	TRBJ2-3	TRBV6-1	TGTGCCAGTCCCGCGGATGGCAGGGCAGATACGCAGTATTTT	CASPADGRADTQYF
NA	NA	TRBJ1-4	TRBV7-9	TGTGCCAGCAGCTTACTATGGGGAGATAATGAAAAACTGTTTTTT	CASSLLWGDNEKLFF
NA	TRBD1	TRBJ2-2	TRBV2	TGTGCCAGCAGTGATCGTCAGGGGGCCGGGGAGCTGTTTTTT	CASSDRQGAGELFF
NA	TRBD1	TRBJ2-7	TRBV7-6	TGTGCCAGCAGCTTAGGAACAGGGGGAATCTACGAGCAGTACTTC	CASSLGTGGIYEQYF
NA	NA	TRBJ2-1	TRBV28	TGTGCCAGCAGTTTAGGGCGCAATGAGCAGTTCTTC	CASSLGRNEQFF
NA	TRBD1	TRBJ2-3	TRBV7-9	TGTGCCAGCAGCGGAACGACCGGGACAGCCCCGGATACGCAGTATTTT	CASSGTTGTAPDTQYF
NA	TRBD1	TRBJ1-3	TRBV7-9	TGTGCCAGCAGCTTTTCCCCCGACAGGGCTGGAAACACCATATATTTT	CASSFSPDRAGNTIYF
NA	NA	TRBJ1-4	TRBV7-2	TGTGCCAGCAGCTTACAGGGGCAGAATGAAAAACTGTTTTTT	CASSLQGQNEKLFF
NA	NA	TRBJ2-2	TRBV6-6	TGTGCCAGCAGTTACGACCAGCGCCCGAACACCGGGGAGCTGTTTTTT	CASSYDQRPNTGELFF
NA	TRBD1	TRBJ1-2	TRBV30	TGTGCATGGGGGACAGGCGGCTACACCTTC	CAWGTGGYTF
NA	TRBD2	TRBJ2-3	TRBV28	TGTGCCAGCAGTTTTTCTTGGGAGCGGGGGGTTAGCACAGATACGCAGTATTTT	CASSFSWERGVSTDTQYF
NA	NA	TRBJ2-5	TRBV5-1	TGCGCCAGCAGCTTAACGGGAATGGAGACCCAGTACTTC	CASSLTGMETQYF
few	NA	TRBJ1-5	TRBV4-1	TGCGCCAGCAGCCAAGAACTGGAGAATCAGCCCCAGCATTTT	CASSQELENQPQHF
few	NA	TRBJ1-4	TRBV6-5	TGTGCCAGCAGTTCCAGAAGAAATGAAAAACTGTTTTTT	CASSSRRNEKLFF
few	NA	TRBJ2-2	TRBV5-1	TGCGCCAGCAGCCAACGGGGGGCCCTGGGGGAGCTGTTTTTT	CASSQRGALGELFF
few	TRBD1	TRBJ1-4	TRBV6-6	TGTGCCACCCGGGACAGTGGTGAAAAACTGTTTTTT	CATRDSGEKLFF
NA	TRBD1	TRBJ1-5	TRBV28	TGTGCCAGCAACCAGGGACAGCCCAATCAGCCCCAGCATTTT	CASNQGQPNQPQHF
NA	NA	TRBJ2-3	TRBV4-3	TGCGCCAGCAGCCAAGGGACCCACAGGGACAATACGCAGTATTTT	CASSQGTHRDNTQYF
NA	TRBD1	TRBJ2-7	TRBV7-9	TGTGCCAGCAGCTTGTCCGGGACAGGGGGGGACGAGCAGTACTTC	CASSLSGTGGDEQYF
NA	TRBD1	TRBJ2-1	TRBV6-5	TGTGCCAGCAGATCGGGACAGAGATCCTACAATGAGCAGTTCTTC	CASRSGQRSYNEQFF
NA	TRBD1	TRBJ1-3	TRBV10-3	TGTGCCATCAGCAGCGACAGGGGGCCCTCTGGAAACACCATATATTTT	CAISSDRGPSGNTIYF
NA	NA	TRBJ2-2	TRBV9	TGTGCCAGCAGCGTAGGTCCAGCGGGCGCGAACACCGGGGAGCTGTTTTTT	CASSVGPAGANTGELFF
NA	NA	TRBJ2-7	TRBV6-4	TGTGCCAGCAGTATCCCGGGACAAACCTACGAGCAGTACTTC	CASSIPGQTYEQYF
NA	NA	TRBJ2-7	TRBV30	TGTGCCTGGAGTACAACAGGGATAGACGAGCAGTACTTC	CAWSTTGIDEQYF
few	NA	TRBJ1-1	TRBV7-9	TGTGCCAGCAGCTTATACGGGGGGGCCACTGAAGCTTTCTTT	CASSLYGGATEAFF